The entry below describes one TCR beta chain. Antigen unknown. The source of the sample is a study of PD-1 blockade in classical Hodgkin lymphoma. The protocol was immunoSEQ multiplex PCR, while the TCRdb copy is restricted to in-frame clones and leaves out a portion. Among around 40,000 clones listed, around 80% were seen once. The V and J ends lost 5 bases and 4 bases, in that order; junction bases with no gene match: 3. The CDR3 sequence is 13 residues long. CDR1 is MNHNY and CDR2 is SVGAGI in the germline V gene (reference sequence). Notes on the study in general: Healthy donors were reported to have higher baseline TCR diversity than newly diagnosed patients.

No patient escaped relapse after autologous stem cell transplantation, and brentuximab vedotin exposure varied. Responses achieved at best were complete response, partial response or progressive disease. V and J are TRBV6-6 and TRBJ1-1, with TRBD1 matching 8 bases. This clonotype was obtained from a human donor with classical Hodgkin lymphoma. Sequenced here: peripheral blood mononuclear cells (PBMCs), sampled at baseline. CDR3 coding DNA: TGTGCCAGCAGTCTAACAGGGGGCACTGAAGCTTTCTTT. Its protein product is CASSLTGGTEAFF.